The 25 T cell receptor beta chains listed next were all sequenced from one sample in a study of cytomegalovirus exposure and HLA in healthy donors. The table came from immunoSEQ multiplex PCR; TCRdb's copy has only in-frame clones and leaves some out. This repertoire shows 100,000 to 150,000 clones, 75% to 90% found once; its top ten account for more than 1%. Sequenced material: PBMCs. Receptor source: a woman aged 18-30 years in good health and CMV-seronegative.

The J gene is TRBJ1-5, the V gene TRBV5-1; 7 positions agree with TRBD1. V lost 5 bases to trimming and J lost 3 bases; unmatched junction nucleotides: 8. The CDR3 runs 15 residues. In germline, CDR1 is SGHRS, CDR2 YFSETQ. The CDR3 here is CASSETGTYNQPQHF. DNA for the CDR3: TGCGCCAGCAGTGAGACAGGGACCTACAATCAGCCCCAGCATTTT.

This clone came up once. The rearrangement links TRBV6-1 to TRBJ2-7; TRBD2 agrees at 12 bases. Germline CDR1 is MNHNS and CDR2 is SASEGT. This CDR3 contains 18 residues. Germline trimming cut 2 bases from V and 4 bases from J; bases unmatched to any gene: 12. The chain's CDR3 is CASSEFLAGGPTPYEQYF. In nucleotides, the CDR3 is TGTGCCAGCAGTGAATTTCTAGCGGGGGGGCCTACCCCATACGAGCAGTACTTC.

J is TRBJ2-7 and V is TRBV2; maybe TRBD1 (6 bases). Germline assignment: CDR1 SNHLY and CDR2 FYNNEI. CDR3 size: 14 residues. V lost 8 bases to trimming and J lost 0 bases, with 14 bases between them. CDR3 bases: TGTGCCAGCGTACAGGGCCGTATCTCCTACGAGCAGTACTTC. As protein: CASVQGRISYEQYF.

The chain is built from TRBV5-6 and TRBJ1-6; D is uncertain. Trimming shortened V by 3 bases and J by 3 bases, and 13 bases separated the two germline ends. The CDR3 has 16 amino acids. The V gene's germline CDR1 is SGHDT and CDR2 YYEEEE. CDR3 sequence (DNA): TGTGCCAGCAGCTCGGCGGGTAGCAACTATAATTCACCCCTCCACTTT. It specifies CASSSAGSNYNSPLHF.

This clone has just one count. V usage is TRBV2 and J usage is TRBJ1-1, with unresolved D. CDR1 SNHLY and CDR2 FYNNEI come from the germline V gene. V was pared by 3 bases and J by 3 bases, with 8 bases between. The CDR3 spans 13 residues. Here the CDR3 reads CASSDQLYTEAFF. CDR3 DNA: TGTGCCAGCAGTGACCAACTATACACTGAAGCTTTCTTT. Based on the CDR3 plus reference TRBV2 and TRBJ1-1, the full variable domain is EPEVTQTPSHQVTQMGQEVILRCVPISNHLYFYWYRQILGQKVEFLVSFYNNEISEKSEIFDDQFSVERPDGSNFTLKIRSTKLEDSAMYFCASSDQLYTEAFFGQGTRLTVV.

The chain couples TRBV19 to TRBJ1-1; D is perhaps TRBD1 (6 bases). Trimming removed 6 bases from V and 0 bases from J, with 8 bases in between. The CDR3 is made up of 13 amino acids. The germline gives CDR1 LNHDA, CDR2 SQIVND (reference sequence). The CDR3 DNA reads as TGTGCCAGTAGCGACAGGATGAACACTGAAGCTTTCTTT. Translation gives CASSDRMNTEAFF.

The genes are TRBV6-5 and TRBJ2-1, with TRBD1 matching 9 bases. V shed 6 bases, J shed 8 bases, and the junction held 11 bases outside the gene matches. This CDR3 has 15 residues. Germline assignment: CDR1 MNHEY and CDR2 SVGAGI. The CDR3 bases are TGTGCCAGCAGCTCCACAGGGGGCCTAAACGATGAGCAGTTCTTC. Translating it yields CASSSTGGLNDEQFF.

The chain couples TRBV5-1 to TRBJ2-1; a possible D gene is TRBD2 (6 bases). Germline CDR1 SGHRS, CDR2 YFSETQ. CDR3 length: 12 amino acids. V was clipped by 7 bases and J by 6 bases, with 11 bases between them. CDR3 nucleotide sequence: TGCGCCAGCTCCTCGGGGGTCAATGAGCAGTTCTTC. It yields the protein CASSSGVNEQFF.

In DNA form, the CDR3 reads TGTGCCAGCAGTTTTGCGGCGGATGTGGAGGAGCTGTTTTTT. Its protein product is CASSFAADVEELFF. The chain recombines TRBV5-4 with TRBJ2-2; the D is unclear. Germline CDR1 and CDR2: SGHNT and YYREEE (reference sequence). Between the trimmed V and J ends, which lost 5 bases and 10 bases, there was a span of 18 bases. This CDR3 comprises 14 residues.

Written as DNA, the CDR3 is TGTGCCAGCCAAGGAACGGGACAGTGGTACTATGGCTACACCTTC. It encodes CASQGTGQWYYGYTF. The chain combines TRBV19 with TRBJ1-2; 7 nucleotides align to TRBD1. With 9 bases clipped from V and 3 bases from J, the junction kept 13 bases outside the gene matches. Germline V gene sequence: CDR1 LNHDA, CDR2 SQIVND (reference sequence). The CDR3 covers 15 residues.

The rearrangement uses TRBV7-9 and TRBJ1-1; possibly TRBD1 for D (6 bases). The CDR3 consists of 16 residues. Trimming pared 5 bases from V and 3 bases from J, leaving 19 bases between. Germline V gene data show CDR1 as SEHNR and CDR2 as FQNEAQ (reference sequence). The CDR3 loop is CASSAGQLILDTEAFF. CDR3 bases: TGTGCCAGCAGCGCCGGACAGCTGATCCTGGACACTGAAGCTTTCTTT.

This clone was counted a single time. This rearrangement joins TRBV10-1 to TRBJ1-1; TRBD1 matches at 12 bases. The trim removed 6 bases at V and 5 bases at J, leaving 10 bases unmatched. Germline CDR1 is WNHNN and CDR2 is SYGVQD (reference sequence). This CDR3 has 16 residues. In nucleotides, the CDR3 is TGCGCCAGCAGCCCCGGGACAGGGGGCGCGAAAACTGAAGCTTTCTTT. Protein product: CASSPGTGGAKTEAFF.

The CDR3: CASSLAWQGDEKLFF. The CDR3 DNA reads TGTGCCAGCAGCTTAGCGTGGCAGGGGGATGAAAAACTGTTTTTT. The rearrangement links TRBV7-2 to TRBJ1-4, with 7 positions matching TRBD1. The CDR3 runs 15 residues. V dropped 0 bases and J dropped 6; count of bases not matched to a gene: 4. Germline V CDR1 and CDR2: SGHTA, FQGNSA.

The chain couples TRBV27 to TRBJ2-7; 13 bases line up with TRBD2. The CDR3 covers 17 residues. V lost 5 bases and J lost 2; bases outside the gene matches: 9. Germline assignment: CDR1 MNHEY and CDR2 SMNVEV (reference sequence). Here the CDR3 DNA reads TGTGCCAGCAGTGCGAAACCCGGGACTAGCGGGGCCTACGAGCAGTACTTC. It codes for CASSAKPGTSGAYEQYF.

This clone was counted between two and nine times. The gene calls are TRBV6-6 and TRBJ1-5; 8 bases map to TRBD1. The V gene's germline CDR1 is MNHNY and CDR2 SVGAGI (reference sequence). The CDR3 sequence is 14 residues long. V lost 4 bases to trimming and J lost 5 bases; unmatched junction nucleotides: 4. DNA of the CDR3: TGTGCCAGCAGTTTAGGACAGGGCTATCAGCCCCAGCATTTT. The encoded protein is CASSLGQGYQPQHF.

The rearrangement links TRBV5-1 to TRBJ2-5; D call uncertain. Germline CDR1 reads SGHRS; CDR2 reads YFSETQ. This CDR3 has 13 residues. V lost 3 bases to trimming and J lost 5 bases, with 11 bases between them. The DNA for the CDR3 is TGCGCCAGCAGCTCCCAGGATCCCGAGACCCAGTACTTC. Its translation is CASSSQDPETQYF.

The chain combines TRBV5-4 with TRBJ2-5; 9 bases are shared with TRBD2. Trimming took 4 bases from V and 5 from J; bases not matched to a gene: 12. CDR1 and CDR2 from the germline V gene are SGHNT and YYREEE (reference sequence). This CDR3 has 16 amino acids. As DNA, the CDR3 is TGTGCCAGCAGCCGGCGGGGGGGCCGAGTCCCGGAGACCCAGTACTTC. Encoded protein: CASSRRGGRVPETQYF.

This chain links TRBV7-9 with TRBJ2-7; TRBD1 agrees at 8 bases. CDR3 length equals 16 residues. Trimming took 0 bases from V and 2 from J; bases not matched to a gene: 6. In germline, CDR1 is SEHNR, CDR2 FQNEAQ (reference sequence). In nucleotides, the CDR3 is TGTGCCAGCAGCTTAGCGGGGACAGGAGATACCTACGAGCAGTACTTC. Encoded protein: CASSLAGTGDTYEQYF.

The J gene is TRBJ1-1, the V gene TRBV11-2; 9 bases agree with TRBD1. The ends lost 2 bases at V and 11 bases at J; junction bases unmatched: 6. Germline lookup yields CDR1 SGHAT and CDR2 FQNNGV. This CDR3 is built from 13 residues. The CDR3 sequence: CASSLKQGAPAFF. The CDR3 nucleotides are TGTGCCAGCAGCTTAAAACAGGGGGCGCCGGCTTTCTTT.

V and J are TRBV2 and TRBJ1-4; D unclear. Germline V gene lookup returns CDR1 SNHLY and CDR2 FYNNEI. This CDR3 spans 16 amino acids. With 6 bases removed from V and 7 bases from J, the gap between germline ends came to 21 bases. CDR3 DNA sequence: TGTGCCAGCAGCTCCAATTCGGGAGCGCTGGGTGAAAAACTGTTTTTT. It yields the protein CASSSNSGALGEKLFF.

V usage is TRBV5-4 and J usage is TRBJ2-7; maybe TRBD1 (6 bases). Germline values: CDR1 SGHNT, CDR2 YYREEE (reference sequence). The V end lost 4 bases, the J end lost 0 bases, and 11 bases lay between the germline ends. The CDR3 length is 14 residues. CDR3 amino acids: CASSTGTSSYEQYF. The CDR3 region has the DNA TGTGCCAGCAGCACCGGGACAAGCTCCTACGAGCAGTACTTC.

The chain couples TRBV11-3 to TRBJ2-3, with D possibly TRBD2 on 5 matching bases. The germline CDR1 and CDR2 sequences are SGHNT and YENEEA. The length of the CDR3 is 14 residues. The V end lost 1 base, the J end lost 0 bases, and 5 bases lay between the germline ends. The CDR3 nucleotides are TGTGCCAGCAGCTTAGGGAGGAGCACAGATACGCAGTATTTT. Translated: CASSLGRSTDTQYF. Combining the CDR3 with reference TRBV11-3 and TRBJ2-3 gives the whole variable domain EAGVVQSPRYKIIEKKQPVAFWCNPISGHNTLYWYLQNLGQGPELLIRYENEEAVDDSQLPKDRFSAERLKGVDSTLKIQPAELGDSAVYLCASSLGRSTDTQYFGPGTRLTVL.

The rearrangement links TRBV5-1 to TRBJ2-5; D is ambiguous. The germline V gene encodes CDR1 SGHRS and CDR2 YFSETQ. Deletions cut 4 bases from V and 3 bases from J, with 16 bases between. There are 15 residues in the CDR3. CDR3 region: CASSLSWARKETQYF. CDR3 bases: TGCGCCAGCAGCCTGTCTTGGGCCAGGAAAGAGACCCAGTACTTC.

The genes are TRBV7-2 and TRBJ1-1, with TRBD1 identical over 9 bases. The junction had 8 bases not matched to a gene; V was cut back by 1 base and J by 11 bases. The CDR3 has 14 amino acids. CDR1 and CDR2 (germline): SGHTA, FQGNSA. CDR3 DNA sequence: TGTGCCAGCAGCTTAGTGGACAGGGGAAGGGGGGCTTTCTTT. Protein product: CASSLVDRGRGAFF.

V gene TRBV18 combines with J gene TRBJ1-4; 8 bases line up with TRBD1. The CDR3 covers 15 residues. V lost 3 bases and J lost 5; bases outside the gene matches: 5. The germline CDR1 and CDR2 sequences are KGHSH and LQKENI. The CDR3 reads CASSPADRENEKLFF. The DNA for the CDR3 is TGTGCCAGCTCACCGGCGGACAGGGAGAATGAAAAACTGTTTTTT.